This T cell receptor (beta chain) was documented in a study of cytotoxic CD8 clonotypes in ibrutinib-treated CLL. Whole-study results and caveats: Public clonotypes, found uncommonly, either contracted or stayed stable on treatment.

Clones were sequenced by immunoSEQ multiplex PCR, and TCRdb holds only the in-frame ones, with some missing. This table has more than 200,000 clones, about three quarters appearing once. The CDR3 spans 15 residues. Germline CDR1 is MNHEY and CDR2 is SVGAGI. Trimming cost V 1 base and J 2 bases, with 11 bases left between them. Concerning this clone: The antigen is not known.

The source was PBMCs, collected after 24 months of ibrutinib treatment. The J gene is TRBJ2-5, the V gene TRBV6-5; D ambiguous. The sequence derives from a human donor with chronic lymphocytic leukemia. The CDR3 bases are TGTGCCAGCAGTTACTTTGGGGTTAGACAAGAGACCCAGTACTTC. Encoded protein: CASSYFGVRQETQYF.